This T cell receptor (beta chain) was recorded in a study of T cells expressing NK-cell markers. On the study more broadly: Sorted CD3+CD56+NKG2C+, CD3+CD56+NKG2C- and CD3+CD56-NKG2C+ T-cell subsets were beta-chain profiled. Seven HCMV-seropositive donors and one seronegative donor made up the eight sequenced donors.

CDR1 is SQVTM and CDR2 is ANQGSEA in the germline V gene. The CDR3 has 13 residues. In generating TCR beta cDNA, 5'RACE template switching with UMIs was used. TCRdb re-called the 5' RACE reads and gives one entry per CDR3 protein, without DNA. The data show about 550,000 distinct CDR3 sequences, and the top ten clones hold about 3.6%. The chain employs TRBV29-1 and TRBJ2-5; absent DNA, TCRdb's TRBD1 call cannot be checked. The TCR originated in a man aged 18 to 30 in good health. The material sequenced was blood T cells: a sorted CD56 or NKG2C T cell subset, CD4+ or CD8+ T cells, or bulk PBMC T cells (not recorded which). CDR3 sequence: CSVVPGHLETQYF.